Following are 22 T cell receptor beta chains from one sample sequenced in a study of T cells after yellow fever vaccination. Using its own MiXCR run on the 5' RACE reads, TCRdb lists one record per CDR3 protein. The table has approximately 550,000 distinct CDR3 sequences, 15% to 20% seen once; the top ten hold 14%. The sample in question was PBMCs, obtained 15 days after the yellow fever booster vaccination. All receptors come from a young man who received the YFV17D yellow fever vaccine.

This clonotype came up a few times. J is TRBJ2-5 and V is TRBV7-9; 8 nucleotides match TRBD1. Germline assignment: CDR1 SEHNR and CDR2 FQNEAQ (reference sequence). The CDR3 is 13 residues long. The ends lost 7 bases at V and 5 bases at J; junction bases unmatched: 6. The CDR3 DNA sequence: TGTGCCAGCACCGACAGGGGCGGTGAGACCCAGTACTTC. This encodes CASTDRGGETQYF.

V usage is TRBV14 and J usage is TRBJ1-1, with D unresolved. The CDR3 contains 13 residues. Per germline, CDR1 SGHDN and CDR2 FVKESK. Between the trimmed V and J ends, which lost 0 bases and 11 bases, there was a span of 13 bases. CDR3 nucleotides: TGTGCCAGCAGCCAAGACAGAACGAGATCGGCTTTCTTT. Residues: CASSQDRTRSAFF.

This clonotype turned up a few times. The chain employs TRBV6-5 and TRBJ2-1, with TRBD2 matching 11 bases. With 4 bases clipped from V and 0 bases from J, the junction kept 11 bases outside the gene matches. In germline, CDR1 is MNHEY, CDR2 SVGAGI. The CDR3 length is 19 residues. The CDR3 nucleotides read TGTGCCAGCAGTTCACTGACTAGCGGGATTGAACGCTCCTACAATGAGCAGTTCTTC. It codes for CASSSLTSGIERSYNEQFF.

This sequence joins TRBV5-4 and TRBJ1-6; weak D call: TRBD1 (5 bases). Germline V lookup: CDR1 SGHNT, CDR2 YYREEE (reference sequence). This CDR3 spans 17 amino acids. V lost 4 bases, J lost 0 bases, and 14 bases lay in between. The CDR3 coding sequence is TGTGCCAGCAGCCTGGAAGCAGGGAGCTCCTATAATTCACCCCTCCACTTT. It is translated as CASSLEAGSSYNSPLHF.

The V gene is TRBV5-1, the J gene TRBJ2-5; D tentatively reads TRBD1 or TRBD2 (5 bases each). V lost 5 bases to trimming and J lost 3 bases, with 17 bases between them. This CDR3 has 15 amino acids. The germline V gene encodes CDR1 SGHRS and CDR2 YFSETQ. As DNA, the CDR3 is TGCGCCAGCAGTTCAGGCCCCGGGACCAAAGAGACCCAGTACTTC. This encodes CASSSGPGTKETQYF.

This clonotype came up a few times. The J gene is TRBJ2-3, the V gene TRBV28; TRBD1 matches 7 bases. The germline V gene encodes CDR1 MDHEN and CDR2 SYDVKM. The J segment lost 0 bases and the V segment lost 6 bases, leaving 30 bases of the junction unmatched. CDR3 length: 23 amino acids. In DNA form, the CDR3 reads TGTGCCAGCAGCCTAGGGGGCCACCGGCGGTCCACTGGCTCGAAGTCTAGCACAGATACGCAGTATTTT. Translation: CASSLGGHRRSTGSKSSTDTQYF.

This clonotype was counted a few times. The chain is built from TRBV30 and TRBJ2-1; possibly TRBD1 or TRBD2 for D (5 bases each). Per the germline V gene, CDR1 is GTSNPN and CDR2 is SVGIG (reference sequence). This CDR3 region has 11 residues. Trimming shortened V by 3 bases and J by 13 bases, and 13 bases separated the two germline ends. In nucleotides, the CDR3 is TGTGCCTGGAGGTTATCGGGACCCCAGTTCTTC. This codes for CAWRLSGPQFF. Drawing the rest from reference TRBV30 and TRBJ2-1, the complete variable domain is SQTIHQWPATLVQPVGSPLSLECTVEGTSNPNLYWYRQAAGRGLQLLFYSVGIGQISSEVPQNLSASRPQDRQFILSSKKLLLSDSGFYLCAWRLSGPQFFGPGTRLTVL.

V and J are TRBV6-1 and TRBJ2-3; TRBD1 or TRBD2 may be the D gene (5 bases each). The germline V and J ends were trimmed by 6 bases and 6 bases, with 19 bases remaining between them. The V gene's germline CDR1 is MNHNS and CDR2 SASEGT. This CDR3 comprises 15 residues. The CDR3 loop reads CASSKDKMGTDTQYF. CDR3 DNA sequence: TGTGCCAGCAGCAAGGATAAGATGGGGACCGATACGCAGTATTTT.

This clonotype was counted between two and nine times. The rearrangement uses TRBV12-3 or TRBV12-4 and TRBJ2-1, with 9 bases aligning to TRBD2. V shed 4 bases, J shed 6 bases, and the junction held 10 bases outside the gene matches. The CDR3 consists of 16 residues. CDR3 nucleotides: TGTGCCAGCAGTTCCACCCCGGGACTAGCTCGCAATGAGCAGTTCTTC. It translates to CASSSTPGLARNEQFF.

This clonotype was seen only a few times. The chain has TRBV6-1 and TRBJ2-7; 11 nucleotides line up with TRBD2. Trimming at V came to 5 bases and at J to 0 bases, leaving 9 bases not matched to a gene. Germline loops: CDR1 MNHNS, CDR2 SASEGT. The CDR3 sequence is 17 residues long. CDR3 sequence (DNA): TGTGCCAGCAGTCCAATGGGGACTAGCGGAAGCTCCTACGAGCAGTACTTC. Encoded protein: CASSPMGTSGSSYEQYF.

The chain has TRBV20-1 and TRBJ1-1; no reliable D call. This CDR3 spans 11 amino acids. The germline CDR1 and CDR2 sequences are DFQATT and SNEGSKA (reference sequence). Here the CDR3 reads CSTRTEGEAFF. CDR3 in DNA: TGCAGCACCCGAACCGAGGGTGAAGCTTTCTTT.

This clonotype was detected only a few times. This chain links TRBV7-2 with TRBJ2-3; TRBD2 aligns across 12 bases. Germline V CDR1 and CDR2: SGHTA, FQGNSA. The CDR3 extends over 16 amino acids. With V trimmed by 0 bases and J by 6 bases, 4 bases remained unmatched. For the CDR3, the DNA is TGTGCCAGCAGCTTAGCGCGGACTAGCGGGACCGATACGCAGTATTTT. This translates into CASSLARTSGTDTQYF.

The rearrangement uses TRBV20-1 and TRBJ2-4; the match to TRBD2 covers 7 bases. With V trimmed by 3 bases and J by 7 bases, 6 bases remained unmatched. CDR1 is DFQATT, CDR2 SNEGSKA, per germline (reference sequence). The CDR3 is 13 residues long. The DNA of the CDR3 is TGCAGTGCTAGGGACTGGGGGGGGAACATTCAGTACTTC. This sequence encodes CSARDWGGNIQYF.

This chain links TRBV20-1 with TRBJ2-7, with D perhaps given as TRBD1 or TRBD2 (6 bases each). Looked up from germline, CDR1 is DFQATT and CDR2 is SNEGSKA (reference sequence). V shed 5 bases and J shed 3 bases, with 29 bases lying between them. This CDR3 is 18 amino acids long. This CDR3 reads CSAEKGGAGSSAIYEQYF. The CDR3 DNA reads TGCAGTGCTGAGAAAGGGGGTGCTGGCTCTAGCGCGATCTACGAGCAGTACTTC.

In this sample, this clonotype turned up many times. CDR3 in amino acids: CASRVRTYNEQFF. As DNA, the CDR3 is TGTGCCAGCAGAGTGCGGACCTACAATGAGCAGTTCTTC. The V and J genes are TRBV2 and TRBJ2-1; no clear D gene. The germline CDR1 and CDR2 sequences are SNHLY and FYNNEI. This CDR3 has 13 residues. The V end was cut by 6 bases, the J end by 2 bases, with 8 bases between.

The chain has TRBV9 and TRBJ2-1; D is possibly TRBD2 (6 bases). There are 16 residues in the CDR3. V was cut by 0 bases and J by 6 bases, with 16 bases left in between. The V gene's germline CDR1 is SGDLS and CDR2 YYNGEE. CDR3 sequence: CASSVDSGISTNEQFF. DNA for the CDR3: TGTGCCAGCAGCGTAGATAGCGGAATAAGCACCAATGAGCAGTTCTTC.

V gene TRBV9 combines with J gene TRBJ2-7, with D perhaps being TRBD1 or TRBD2 (5 bases each). Germline CDR1 is SGDLS and CDR2 is YYNGEE. The ends were cut back, 4 bases at V and 9 bases at J, with 14 bases in the middle. There are 12 residues in the CDR3. CDR3 in DNA: TGTGCCAGCAGCCTCGGGACGGGCGCGCAGTACTTC. Its protein product is CASSLGTGAQYF.

The V and J genes are TRBV28 and TRBJ2-7; 7 positions agree with TRBD1. Trimming removed 5 bases from V and 0 bases from J; junction bases left unmatched: 10. Germline V gene sequence: CDR1 MDHEN, CDR2 SYDVKM. The CDR3 is 16 amino acids. DNA of the CDR3: TGTGCCAGCAGTCTCCCGACAGGGTGGAGCTCCTACGAGCAGTACTTC. It encodes CASSLPTGWSSYEQYF. The whole variable domain, filled in from reference TRBV28 and TRBJ2-7, reads DVKVTQSSRYLVKRTGEKVFLECVQDMDHENMFWYRQDPGLGLRLIYFSYDVKMKEKGDIPEGYSVSREKKERFSLILESASTNQTSMYLCASSLPTGWSSYEQYFGPGTRLTVT.

The chain is built from TRBV20-1 and TRBJ1-2, with a tentative D call TRBD1 (5 bases). Trimming pared 0 bases from V and 1 base from J, leaving 15 bases between. The CDR3 covers 16 residues. In germline, CDR1 is DFQATT, CDR2 SNEGSKA (reference sequence). The CDR3 region has the DNA TGCAGTGCTAGAGACCCCCGGGGGACGGTTAACTATGGCTACACCTTC. Its translation is CSARDPRGTVNYGYTF.

V usage is TRBV12-5 and J usage is TRBJ2-3, with a possible D match to TRBD2 (5 bases). With 6 bases removed from V and 8 bases from J, the gap between germline ends came to 18 bases. CDR3 length equals 14 residues. The V gene's germline CDR1 is LGHNT and CDR2 FRNRAP. DNA of the CDR3: TGTGCTAGTGGACTTAGCGAGAGGGCTGGTACGCAGTATTTT. This gives the protein CASGLSERAGTQYF.

This clonotype occurred a few times. The rearrangement uses TRBV24-1 and TRBJ1-2; D is unresolved. The CDR3 is 16 amino acids. Germline CDR1 and CDR2: KGHDR and SFDVKD. Trimming stripped 7 bases from V and 1 base from J, with 18 bases between. The CDR3 protein is CATSPPPRQHNYGYTF. The CDR3 bases are TGTGCCACCAGCCCCCCGCCGAGACAACATAACTATGGCTACACCTTC.

The genes are TRBV7-8 and TRBJ2-7; D not resolved. CDR3 length: 14 residues. V was trimmed by 1 base and J by 3 bases, leaving 10 bases between them. Per the germline V gene, CDR1 is SGHVS and CDR2 is FQNEAQ. The CDR3 sequence is CASSLEIGNYEQYF. The CDR3 region has the DNA TGTGCCAGCAGCTTAGAAATAGGGAACTACGAGCAGTACTTC. Full variable domain (outside the CDR3, taken from reference TRBV7-8 and TRBJ2-7): GAGVSQSPRYKVAKRGQDVALRCDPISGHVSLFWYQQALGQGPEFLTYFQNEAQLDKSGLPSDRFFAERPEGSVSTLKIQRTQQEDSAVYLCASSLEIGNYEQYFGPGTRLTVT.